This TCR beta chain was sequenced for a study of cytomegalovirus exposure and HLA in healthy donors. Primers for the PCR totalled 60 Vbeta and 13 Jbeta. Sequencing used immunoSEQ multiplex PCR; TCRdb keeps in-frame clones, though not all of them. The table includes 90,000 to 150,000 clones, 77% detected once. In germline, CDR1 is SGHDT, CDR2 YYEEEE. The CDR3 has 12 amino acids. V lost 0 bases, J lost 10 bases, and 8 bases lay in between. This TCR was recovered from a man aged 18-30 years in good health and CMV-seropositive. The material sequenced was PBMCs. This rearrangement joins TRBV5-6 to TRBJ2-1, with D tentatively TRBD2 (6 bases). The CDR3 nucleotides read TGTGCCAGCAGCTTGGCCGGAGGGGAGCAGTTCTTC. It yields the protein CASSLAGGEQFF.